The 5 T cell receptor beta chains reported below all come from one sample, sequenced in a study of CD8 T cells in Susac syndrome. RNA was extracted with the RNeasy kit, and a quantity of roughly 0.45 to 1 ug was reverse transcribed using random hexamers. TCRdb re-called the immunoSEQ multiplex PCR reads through MiXCR, storing one row per CDR3 protein. Among about 110,000 distinct CDR3 sequences listed, roughly 94% were seen once. The sample was CD8+ T cells from PBMCs. All receptors derive from a human donor with Susac syndrome.

The chain's CDR3 is CASTPITRADTQYF. DNA for the CDR3: TGTGCCAGCACCCCGATCACGCGAGCAGATACGCAGTATTTT. The chain carries TRBV11-2 and TRBJ2-3; no firm D call. V shed 7 bases and J shed 4 bases, with 15 bases lying between them. The germline V gene has CDR1 SGHAT and CDR2 FQNNGV. CDR3 length: 14 amino acids.

The chain recombines TRBV13 with TRBJ2-7; D perhaps matches TRBD1 (6 bases). Germline assignment: CDR1 PRHDT and CDR2 FYEKMQ (reference sequence). The length of the CDR3 is 15 residues. Between the trimmed V and J ends, which lost 6 bases and 5 bases, there was a span of 20 bases. In DNA form, the CDR3 reads TGTGCCAGCAGTTACGCCAGGGGAATTGGCGACGAGCAGTACTTC. This gives the protein CASSYARGIGDEQYF.

V gene TRBV12-3 or TRBV12-4 combines with J gene TRBJ1-5; unclear D gene. With 0 bases removed from V and 3 bases from J, the gap between germline ends came to 15 bases. There are 17 residues in the CDR3. The CDR3 bases are TGTGCCAGCAGTTTAGCCGGGGAGCGGGTGAACAATCAGCCCCAGCATTTT. Its translation is CASSLAGERVNNQPQHF.

The V gene is TRBV27, the J gene TRBJ2-5; TRBD2 matches at 14 bases. Germline-derived CDR1 and CDR2 are MNHEY and SMNVEV (reference sequence). J was trimmed by 7 bases and V by 5 bases; bases with no gene match: 6. This CDR3 is built from 15 residues. CDR3: CASSGGTSGGGTQYF. CDR3 bases: TGTGCCAGCAGTGGCGGGACTAGCGGGGGAGGGACCCAGTACTTC.

The rearrangement uses TRBV4-1 and TRBJ1-1; TRBD1 might be the D (5 bases). The CDR3 runs 16 residues. Germline CDR1 MGHRA, CDR2 YSYEKL. Trimming left V 6 bases short and J 1 base short, with 18 bases between. The CDR3 sequence is CASSLPPMQGNTEAFF. CDR3 bases: TGCGCCAGCAGTCTGCCCCCCATGCAGGGGAACACTGAAGCTTTCTTT.